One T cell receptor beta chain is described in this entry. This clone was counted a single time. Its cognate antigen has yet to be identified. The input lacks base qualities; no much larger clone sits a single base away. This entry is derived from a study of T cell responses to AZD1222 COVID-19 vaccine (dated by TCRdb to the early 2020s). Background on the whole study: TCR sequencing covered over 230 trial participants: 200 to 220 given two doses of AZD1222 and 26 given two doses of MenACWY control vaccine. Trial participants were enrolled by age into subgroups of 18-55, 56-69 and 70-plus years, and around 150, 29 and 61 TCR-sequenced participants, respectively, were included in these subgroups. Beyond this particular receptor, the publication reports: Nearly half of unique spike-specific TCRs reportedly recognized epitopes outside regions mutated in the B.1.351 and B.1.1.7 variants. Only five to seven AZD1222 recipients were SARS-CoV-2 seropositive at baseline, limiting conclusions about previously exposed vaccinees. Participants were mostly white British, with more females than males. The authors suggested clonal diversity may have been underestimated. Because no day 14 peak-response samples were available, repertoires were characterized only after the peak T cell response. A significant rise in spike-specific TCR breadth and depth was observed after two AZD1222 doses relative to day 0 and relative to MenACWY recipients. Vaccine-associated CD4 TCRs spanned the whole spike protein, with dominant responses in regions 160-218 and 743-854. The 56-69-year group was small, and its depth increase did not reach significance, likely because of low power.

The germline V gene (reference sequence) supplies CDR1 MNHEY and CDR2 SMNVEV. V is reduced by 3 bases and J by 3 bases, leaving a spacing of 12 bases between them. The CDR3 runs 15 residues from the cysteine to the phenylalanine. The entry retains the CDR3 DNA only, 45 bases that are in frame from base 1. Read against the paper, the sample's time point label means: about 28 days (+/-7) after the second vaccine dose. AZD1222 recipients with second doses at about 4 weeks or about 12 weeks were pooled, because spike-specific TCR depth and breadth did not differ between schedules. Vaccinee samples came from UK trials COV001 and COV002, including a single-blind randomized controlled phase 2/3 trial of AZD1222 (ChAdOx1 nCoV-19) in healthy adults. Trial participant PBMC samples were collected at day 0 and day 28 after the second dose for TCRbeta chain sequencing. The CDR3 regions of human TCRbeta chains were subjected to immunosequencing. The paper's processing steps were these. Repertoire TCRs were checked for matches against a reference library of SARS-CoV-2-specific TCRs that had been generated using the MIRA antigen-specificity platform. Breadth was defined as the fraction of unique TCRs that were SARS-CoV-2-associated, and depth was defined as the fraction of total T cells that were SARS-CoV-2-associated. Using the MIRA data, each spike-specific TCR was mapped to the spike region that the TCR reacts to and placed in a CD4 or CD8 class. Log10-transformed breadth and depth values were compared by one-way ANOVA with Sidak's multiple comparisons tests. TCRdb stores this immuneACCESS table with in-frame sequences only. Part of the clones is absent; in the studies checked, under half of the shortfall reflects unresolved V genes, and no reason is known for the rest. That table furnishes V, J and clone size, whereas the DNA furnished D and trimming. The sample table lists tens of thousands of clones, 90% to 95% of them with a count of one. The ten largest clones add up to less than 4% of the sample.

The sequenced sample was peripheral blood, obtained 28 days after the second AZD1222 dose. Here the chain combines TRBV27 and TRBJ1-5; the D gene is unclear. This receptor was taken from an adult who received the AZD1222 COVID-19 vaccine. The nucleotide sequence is TGTGCCAGCAGTTTTTCGGGGAGGTTCAATCAGCCCCAGCATTTT. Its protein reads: CASSFSGRFNQPQHF.